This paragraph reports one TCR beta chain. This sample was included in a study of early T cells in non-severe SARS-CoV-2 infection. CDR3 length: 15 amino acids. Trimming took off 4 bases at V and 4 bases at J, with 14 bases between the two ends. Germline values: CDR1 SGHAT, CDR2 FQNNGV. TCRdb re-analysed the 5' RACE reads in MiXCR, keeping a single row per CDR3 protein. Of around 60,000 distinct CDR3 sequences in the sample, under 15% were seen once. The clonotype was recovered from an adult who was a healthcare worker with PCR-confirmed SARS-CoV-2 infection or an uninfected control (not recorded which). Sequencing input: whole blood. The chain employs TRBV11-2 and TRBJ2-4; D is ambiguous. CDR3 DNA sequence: TGTGCCAGCAGCTCCACGGGCCTTATTAAAAACATTCAGTACTTC. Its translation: CASSSTGLIKNIQYF.